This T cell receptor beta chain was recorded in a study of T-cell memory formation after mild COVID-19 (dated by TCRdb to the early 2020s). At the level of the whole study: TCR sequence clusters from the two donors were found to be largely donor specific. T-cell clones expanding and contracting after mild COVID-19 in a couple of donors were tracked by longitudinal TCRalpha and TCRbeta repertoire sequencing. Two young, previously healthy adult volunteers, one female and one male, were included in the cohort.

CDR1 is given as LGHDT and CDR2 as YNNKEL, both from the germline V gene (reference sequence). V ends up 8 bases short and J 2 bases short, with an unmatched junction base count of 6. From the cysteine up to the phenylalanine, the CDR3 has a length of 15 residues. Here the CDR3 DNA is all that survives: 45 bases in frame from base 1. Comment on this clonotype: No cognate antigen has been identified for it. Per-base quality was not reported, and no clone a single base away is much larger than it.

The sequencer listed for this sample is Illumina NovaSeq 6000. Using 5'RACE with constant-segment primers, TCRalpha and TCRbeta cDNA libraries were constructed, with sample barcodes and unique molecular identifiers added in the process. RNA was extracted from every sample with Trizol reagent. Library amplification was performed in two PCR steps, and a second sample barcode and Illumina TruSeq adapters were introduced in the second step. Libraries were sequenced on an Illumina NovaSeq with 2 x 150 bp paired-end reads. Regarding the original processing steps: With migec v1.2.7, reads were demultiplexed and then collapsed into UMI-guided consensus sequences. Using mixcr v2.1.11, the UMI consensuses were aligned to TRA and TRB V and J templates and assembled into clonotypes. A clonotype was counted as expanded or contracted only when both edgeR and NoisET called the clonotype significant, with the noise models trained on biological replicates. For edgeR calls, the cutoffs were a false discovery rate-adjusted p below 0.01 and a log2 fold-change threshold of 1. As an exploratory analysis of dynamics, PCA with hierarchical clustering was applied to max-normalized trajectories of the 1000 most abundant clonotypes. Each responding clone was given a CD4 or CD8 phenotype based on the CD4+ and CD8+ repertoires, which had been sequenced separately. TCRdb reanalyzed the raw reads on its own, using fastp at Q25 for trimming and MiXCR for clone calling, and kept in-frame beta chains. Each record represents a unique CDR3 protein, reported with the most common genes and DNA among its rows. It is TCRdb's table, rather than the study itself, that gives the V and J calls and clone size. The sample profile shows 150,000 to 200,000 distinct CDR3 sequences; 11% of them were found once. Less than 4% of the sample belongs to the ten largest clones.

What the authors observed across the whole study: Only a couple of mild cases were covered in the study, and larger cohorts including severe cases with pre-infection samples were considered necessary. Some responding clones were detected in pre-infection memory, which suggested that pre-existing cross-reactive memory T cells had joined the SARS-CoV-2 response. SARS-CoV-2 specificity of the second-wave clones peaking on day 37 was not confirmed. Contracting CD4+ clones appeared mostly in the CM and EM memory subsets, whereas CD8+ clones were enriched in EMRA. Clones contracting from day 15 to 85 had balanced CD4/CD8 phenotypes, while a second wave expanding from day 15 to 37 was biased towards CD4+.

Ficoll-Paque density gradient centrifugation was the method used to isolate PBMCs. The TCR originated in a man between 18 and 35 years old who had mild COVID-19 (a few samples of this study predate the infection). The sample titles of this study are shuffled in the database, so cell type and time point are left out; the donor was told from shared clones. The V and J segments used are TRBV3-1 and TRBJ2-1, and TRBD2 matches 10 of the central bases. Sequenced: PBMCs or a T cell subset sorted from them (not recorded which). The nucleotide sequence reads TGTGCCAGCTCAATAGCGGGGGGAGCCTACAATGAGCAGTTCTTC. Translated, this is CASSIAGGAYNEQFF.